This T cell receptor (beta chain) was obtained from a study of T-cell reconstitution after alpha-beta-depleted transplantation in children. V shed 4 bases and J shed 8 bases, with 22 bases lying between them. The length of the CDR3 is 17 residues. Germline V gives CDR1 SGHKS, CDR2 YYEKEE (reference sequence). This clonotype was seen at least ten times. Unique molecular identifiers were incorporated during preparation of the TCRbeta library. TCRdb ran MiXCR on the PCR reads and lists one entry per CDR3 protein. Here the sample spans about 600,000 distinct CDR3 sequences, 10% to 13% being singletons. The chain has TRBV5-5 and TRBJ1-6; D may be TRBD1 (5 bases). The sample in question was PBMCs from the stem cell graft donor, obtained from the stem cell graft. The TCR was taken from a human donor who donated a stem cell graft to a child with acute myeloid leukemia. CDR3 bases: TGTGCCAGCAGCATGAACAGGTTACCGACCAGGGATTCACCCCTCCACTTT. Translating it yields CASSMNRLPTRDSPLHF.